The entry below gives a single TCR beta chain sequence along with its context. The sample belongs to a study of T cells expressing NK-cell markers. From its re-call of the 5' RACE reads, TCRdb lists each CDR3 protein once, without DNA. The listing contains fewer than 400,000 distinct CDR3 sequences. The CDR3 spans 13 residues. Germline CDR1 is MNHNY and CDR2 is SVGAGI (reference sequence). The rearrangement links TRBV6-6 to TRBJ1-4. The TCR was taken from a woman aged 50 to 60 in good health. Sequencing was performed on blood T cells: a sorted CD56 or NKG2C T cell subset, CD4+ or CD8+ T cells, or bulk PBMC T cells (not recorded which). CDR3: CASRAKGGEKLFF.